These T cell receptor beta chains were read from a single sample in a study of graft-versus-host responses after intestinal transplantation. Their target antigens are unknown. Assay used: immunoSEQ multiplex PCR; TCRdb lists only in-frame clones, some missing. Of 70,000 to 80,000 clones in the sample, about 92% are singletons; the top ten hold 1.3%. This specimen consisted of unstimulated CD8+ T cells sorted from spleen or lymph node cells, obtained before intestinal transplant. The receptors come from a human donor who received an intestinal transplant. Each CDR3 is given with its conserved first and last residue.

v_call	cdr3_aa
TRBV12-5	CASGLVRAGNSPLHF
TRBV5-4	CASSLAGGTGDDEQFF
TRBV5-1	CASSWGQNYGYTF
TRBV6-1	CASSEQGWNSPLHF
TRBV6-5	CASTPSGEQNGYTF
TRBV19	CASSTRDRVNTEAFF
TRBV7-8	CASSPDRSYEQYF
TRBV2	CASRAGTGGFHEQYF
TRBV28	CASSLEKETQYF
TRBV7-3	CASSFGQGPYNEQFF
TRBV11-1	CASSRRVRGSDTQYF
TRBV5-1	CASSLAGATTDTQYF
TRBV4-1	CASAGGFGEQYF
TRBV2	CASRKTGLRDEQYF
TRBV6-6	CASSYPGDTQYF
TRBV7-8	CASSLLGGTTDTQYF
TRBV6-1	CASSEWSGELFF
TRBV2	CAVGQGLMNTEAFF
TRBV19	CASSMGQGSYEQYF